Presented here are 29 T cell receptor beta chains from one specimen sequenced in a study of OX40 agonist ivuxolimab in advanced cancers. Assay used: immunoSEQ multiplex PCR; TCRdb lists only in-frame clones, some missing. The sample contains fewer than 100,000 clones, approximately 91% of which appear only once. The sample in question was CD4+ or CD8+ T cells sorted from blood, obtained in a trial of the OX40 agonist ivuxolimab. The origin of the receptors is an adult with an advanced solid tumor such as melanoma, head and neck, liver or kidney cancer.

The chain has TRBV9 and TRBJ2-7; 7 positions match TRBD2. V lost 4 bases, J lost 3 bases, and 4 bases stayed unmatched. The CDR3 sequence is 13 residues long. Germline values: CDR1 SGDLS, CDR2 YYNGEE. The CDR3 DNA is TGTGCCAGCAGCCCCGGGGGGAGCTACGAGCAGTACTTC. Translated, it gives CASSPGGSYEQYF.

This clone was observed a single time. The chain has TRBV9 and TRBJ2-7, with D tentatively TRBD1 (5 bases). This CDR3 has 13 residues. The V gene lost 4 bases and the J gene lost 2 bases, with 10 bases spanning the gap. CDR1 and CDR2 from the germline V gene are SGDLS and YYNGEE. The DNA for the CDR3 is TGTGCCAGCAGCCAGGGAAACGCCTACGAGCAGTACTTC. Protein sequence: CASSQGNAYEQYF.

The chain recombines TRBV15 with TRBJ2-4; the D call may be TRBD1 or TRBD2 (5 bases each). Per germline, CDR1 LNHNV and CDR2 YYDKDF (reference sequence). This CDR3 is 14 amino acids long. The V end was cut by 1 base, the J end by 5 bases, with 9 bases between. CDR3 nucleotide sequence: TGTGCCACCAGCAGAGCCGGGGCCGAAAACATTCAGTACTTC. Translated: CATSRAGAENIQYF.

The J gene is TRBJ2-1, the V gene TRBV2, with D tentatively TRBD1 (6 bases). Trimming left V 0 bases short and J 4 bases short, with 10 bases between. Germline V gene lookup returns CDR1 SNHLY and CDR2 FYNNEI. The CDR3 length is 15 residues. CDR3 sequence (DNA): TGTGCCAGCAGTGAAGCAGGGGGTAGTTACAATGAGCAGTTCTTC. The encoded protein is CASSEAGGSYNEQFF.

In DNA, the CDR3 is TGTGCCAGTAGTATAGAGTCCGTTTCTGGGGCCAACGTCCTGACTTTC. Its protein product is CASSIESVSGANVLTF. This rearrangement joins TRBV19 to TRBJ2-6; D not resolved. The ends were cut back, 0 bases at V and 1 base at J, with 7 bases in the middle. This CDR3 comprises 16 residues. Looked up from germline, CDR1 is LNHDA and CDR2 is SQIVND (reference sequence).

This chain joins TRBV5-1 and TRBJ2-3; the match to TRBD2 covers 8 bases. Trimming cost V 2 bases and J 6 bases; bases outside gene matches: 5. CDR1 and CDR2 from the germline V gene are SGHRS and YFSETQ. This CDR3 is built from 14 residues. CDR3 region: CASSLGTRIDTQYF. CDR3 DNA: TGCGCCAGCAGCTTAGGGACTAGGATTGATACGCAGTATTTT. Filled out from reference TRBV5-1 and TRBJ2-3, the complete variable domain reads KAGVTQTPRYLIKTRGQQVTLSCSPISGHRSVSWYQQTPGQGLQFLFEYFSETQRNKGNFPGRFSGRQFSNSRSEMNVSTLELGDSALYLCASSLGTRIDTQYFGPGTRLTVL.

This clone was seen only once. The chain employs TRBV4-1 and TRBJ2-5, with TRBD1 as a possible D gene (6 bases). This CDR3 is built from 14 residues. CDR1 is MGHRA, CDR2 YSYEKL, per germline. V gave up 1 base and J gave up 5 bases, with 11 bases separating them. DNA of the CDR3: TGCGCCAGCAGCCAAGGGGGTAGGGGGGAGACCCAGTACTTC. It specifies CASSQGGRGETQYF.

The chain employs TRBV11-3 and TRBJ2-7, with TRBD2 matching over 12 bases. Germline V gene data show CDR1 as SGHNT and CDR2 as YENEEA. The CDR3 is made up of 14 amino acids. V was pared by 10 bases and J by 2 bases, with 6 bases of the junction left unmatched. CDR3 loop: CATHRTSGTYEQYF. The CDR3 DNA reads as TGTGCCACCCACCGGACTAGCGGGACCTACGAGCAGTACTTC.

This chain links TRBV6-5 with TRBJ2-5, with TRBD2 as a possible D gene (5 bases). The CDR3 is 14 residues long. Germline V CDR1 and CDR2: MNHEY, SVGAGI. V was clipped by 6 bases and J by 2 bases, with 13 bases between them. The CDR3 reads CASSNRAVQETQYF. For the CDR3, the DNA is TGTGCCAGCAGCAACAGAGCGGTTCAAGAGACCCAGTACTTC.

The V gene is TRBV5-6, the J gene TRBJ2-5; 8 nucleotides align to TRBD2. J gave up 3 bases and V 7 bases, and 11 bases lay outside the gene matches. The CDR3 covers 15 residues. CDR1 is SGHDT, CDR2 YYEEEE, per germline. The CDR3 DNA reads TGTGCCAGCGGGACCTGGGGAGCGGGAGAAGAGACCCAGTACTTC. Translating gives CASGTWGAGEETQYF.

The chain carries TRBV21-1 and TRBJ1-1; TRBD1, as called in the table, went unchecked against the DNA. TRBV21-1 is noted as a pseudogene. The CDR3 is 17 residues long. CDR3 loop: CASSIKLVSGGGSEAFF. CDR3 nucleotides: TGTGCCAGCAGCATAAAGCTGGTGTCAGGGGGAGGCTCTGAAGCTTTCTTT.

This CDR3 is CASSPASGIHYEQYF. The CDR3 DNA follows: TGTGCCAGCAGTCCGGCGAGCGGGATTCACTACGAGCAGTACTTC. The V gene is TRBV28, the J gene TRBJ2-7; TRBD2 matches at 7 bases. This CDR3 has 15 residues. The J segment lost 3 bases and the V segment lost 5 bases, leaving 10 bases of the junction unmatched. Germline CDR1 reads MDHEN; CDR2 reads SYDVKM.

The V gene is TRBV7-2, the J gene TRBJ2-5; no firm D call. Between the trimmed V and J ends, which lost 0 bases and 4 bases, there was a span of 12 bases. The germline V gene has CDR1 SGHTA and CDR2 FQGNSA. This CDR3 is built from 15 residues. The CDR3: CASSLASYPGETQYF. The CDR3 nucleotides are TGTGCCAGCAGCTTAGCCAGCTACCCTGGAGAGACCCAGTACTTC.

The J gene is TRBJ2-5, the V gene TRBV9, with unresolved D. With 0 bases removed from V and 5 bases from J, the gap between germline ends came to 23 bases. CDR3 size: 18 residues. Germline CDR1 reads SGDLS; CDR2 reads YYNGEE. For the CDR3, the DNA is TGTGCCAGCAGCGTAGGAGTGTCTAGACACTTCTATGGGGAGACCCAGTACTTC. As protein: CASSVGVSRHFYGETQYF.

The chain has TRBV30 and TRBJ1-1; no definite D call. Germline V gives CDR1 GTSNPN, CDR2 SVGIG (reference sequence). Trimming removed 0 bases at V and 4 bases at J, with 3 bases between. The CDR3 runs 11 residues. The DNA for the CDR3 is TGTGCCTGGAGTGTAAGCACTGAAGCTTTCTTT. Residues: CAWSVSTEAFF.

The V call is TRBV6-1, the J call TRBJ1-4; no clear D. The V end lost 7 bases, the J end lost 6 bases, and 15 bases lay between the germline ends. The CDR3 totals 14 residues. Germline CDR1 MNHNS, CDR2 SASEGT. CDR3 amino acids: CASTVGPPDEKLFF. The CDR3 DNA reads TGTGCCAGCACGGTGGGTCCTCCGGATGAAAAACTGTTTTTT.

This rearrangement joins TRBV28 to TRBJ2-7; 8 bases align to TRBD1. Germline trimming cut 5 bases from V and 2 bases from J; bases unmatched to any gene: 8. Germline V gives CDR1 MDHEN, CDR2 SYDVKM. This CDR3 contains 15 residues. The CDR3: CASSRRTGITYEQYF. Written as DNA, the CDR3 is TGTGCCAGCAGTCGGAGGACAGGGATCACCTACGAGCAGTACTTC. Combining the CDR3 with reference TRBV28 and TRBJ2-7 gives the whole variable domain DVKVTQSSRYLVKRTGEKVFLECVQDMDHENMFWYRQDPGLGLRLIYFSYDVKMKEKGDIPEGYSVSREKKERFSLILESASTNQTSMYLCASSRRTGITYEQYFGPGTRLTVT.

V and J are TRBV6-4 and TRBJ2-7, with a weak D call TRBD1 (6 bases). The CDR3 sequence is 16 residues long. Trimming left V 3 bases short and J 4 bases short, with 19 bases between. CDR1 MRHNA and CDR2 SNTAGT come from the germline V gene. The CDR3 region is CASSETAGQSIYEQYF. The CDR3 nucleotides read TGTGCCAGCAGTGAGACCGCCGGACAGTCTATTTACGAGCAGTACTTC.

The V call is TRBV10-2, the J call TRBJ1-1; TRBD1 might be the D (5 bases). Looked up from germline, CDR1 is WSHSY and CDR2 is SAAADI. The CDR3 totals 15 residues. V was cut by 1 base and J by 5 bases, with 14 bases left in between. The CDR3 sequence is CASSEYPRDGTEAFF. CDR3 DNA sequence: TGCGCCAGCAGTGAGTATCCCAGGGACGGAACTGAAGCTTTCTTT.

The chain employs TRBV21-1 and TRBJ2-4; TRBD1 is the table's D call, not checked against the DNA. TRBV21-1 is assigned pseudogene status. The CDR3 runs 14 residues. The CDR3, as DNA: TGTGCCAGCAATAAAGGGGGATTTTGGTGCATTCAGTACTTC. Its translation: CASNKGGFWCIQYF.

The rearrangement links TRBV28 to TRBJ1-6; weak D call: TRBD1 (5 bases). The V gene's germline CDR1 is MDHEN and CDR2 SYDVKM. V dropped 7 bases and J dropped 10 bases, with 11 bases sitting between them. The CDR3 is 12 residues long. CDR3 loop: CASTPRGSPLHF. The CDR3 DNA follows: TGTGCCAGCACCCCTCGGGGGTCACCCCTCCACTTT.

The rearrangement joins TRBV7-2 to TRBJ1-1; D is unresolved. The CDR3 extends over 14 amino acids. V lost 2 bases to trimming and J lost 0 bases, with 7 bases between them. The germline gives CDR1 SGHTA, CDR2 FQGNSA. The CDR3 region is CASSLPEVNTEAFF. CDR3 nucleotides: TGTGCCAGCAGCTTACCAGAGGTGAACACTGAAGCTTTCTTT. The full variable domain, its missing parts supplied by reference TRBV7-2 and TRBJ1-1, is GAGVSQSPSNKVTEKGKDVELRCDPISGHTALYWYRQSLGQGLEFLIYFQGNSAPDKSGLPSDRFSAERTGGSVSTLTIQRTQQEDSAVYLCASSLPEVNTEAFFGQGTRLTVV.

The V call is TRBV7-6, the J call TRBJ1-4; 7 nucleotides agree with TRBD1. V shed 8 bases, J shed 7 bases, and the junction held 7 bases outside the gene matches. Per the germline V gene, CDR1 is SGHVS and CDR2 is FNYEAQ. This CDR3 region has 13 residues. The CDR3 loop reads CASAFQGGEKLFF. In DNA, the CDR3 is TGTGCCAGCGCCTTTCAGGGGGGTGAAAAACTGTTTTTT.

The chain employs TRBV7-9 and TRBJ1-5; 7 nucleotides line up with TRBD1. CDR1 SEHNR and CDR2 FQNEAQ come from the germline V gene (reference sequence). The CDR3 extends over 14 amino acids. V lost 0 bases, J lost 5 bases, and 1 base stayed unmatched. The CDR3 sequence is CASSLATGDQPQHF. Here the CDR3 DNA reads TGTGCCAGCAGCTTAGCTACAGGGGATCAGCCCCAGCATTTT.

The chain has TRBV19 and TRBJ2-1, with D perhaps matching TRBD1 (5 bases). V shed 3 bases and J shed 4 bases, with 10 bases lying between them. The germline V gene has CDR1 LNHDA and CDR2 SQIVND (reference sequence). CDR3 length: 14 residues. CDR3 DNA sequence: TGTGCCAGTAGTATCCAGGGCGGTTACAATGAGCAGTTCTTC. It yields the protein CASSIQGGYNEQFF.

V and J are TRBV7-3 and TRBJ1-3, with TRBD1 as a possible D gene (6 bases). Germline V gene lookup returns CDR1 SGHTA and CDR2 FQGTGA. The CDR3 length is 16 residues. Trimming left V 2 bases short and J 4 bases short, with 15 bases between. The CDR3 DNA reads TGTGCCAGCAGCTTAGAGGGAGCAGGGGCAGGAAACACCATATATTTT. Residues: CASSLEGAGAGNTIYF.

In this sample, this clone turned up a few times. This rearrangement joins TRBV18 to TRBJ2-5; D remains unclear. The germline V gene encodes CDR1 KGHSH and CDR2 LQKENI. V shed 4 bases and J shed 2 bases, with 2 bases lying between them. The CDR3 is 11 amino acids. The CDR3 sequence: CASSLQETQYF. DNA of the CDR3: TGTGCCAGCTCACTACAAGAGACCCAGTACTTC.

This clone was seen once. The V gene is TRBV7-9, the J gene TRBJ2-7, with D perhaps matching TRBD1 (5 bases). Trimming removed 5 bases from V and 1 base from J, with 9 bases in between. The germline CDR1 and CDR2 sequences are SEHNR and FQNEAQ (reference sequence). The CDR3 extends over 13 amino acids. CDR3 coding DNA: TGTGCCAGCAGCCCCAGGGTTTCCTACGAGCAGTACTTC. The encoded protein is CASSPRVSYEQYF.

CDR3 in DNA: TGTGCCAGCAGCTTGAATTACGGGGCTCGCTCCTACGAGCAGTACTTC. This gives the protein CASSLNYGARSYEQYF. The V and J genes are TRBV11-2 and TRBJ2-7; D assignment may be TRBD1 or TRBD2 (5 bases each). The CDR3 has 16 amino acids. The V end lost 3 bases, the J end lost 0 bases, and 15 bases lay between the germline ends. Germline loops: CDR1 SGHAT, CDR2 FQNNGV.